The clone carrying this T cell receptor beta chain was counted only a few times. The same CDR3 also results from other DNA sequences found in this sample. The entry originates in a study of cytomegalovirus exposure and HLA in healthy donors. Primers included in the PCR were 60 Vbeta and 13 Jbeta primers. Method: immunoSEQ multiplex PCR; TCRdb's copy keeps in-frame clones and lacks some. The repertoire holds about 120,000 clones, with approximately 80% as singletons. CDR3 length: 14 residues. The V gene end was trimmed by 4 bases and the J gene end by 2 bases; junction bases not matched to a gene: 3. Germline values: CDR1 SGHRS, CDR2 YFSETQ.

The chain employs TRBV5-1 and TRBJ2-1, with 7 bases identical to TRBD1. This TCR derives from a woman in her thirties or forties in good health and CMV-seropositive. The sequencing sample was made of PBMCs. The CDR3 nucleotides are TGCGCCAGCAGCCCCGGGACAGCCTACAATGAGCAGTTCTTC. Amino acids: CASSPGTAYNEQFF. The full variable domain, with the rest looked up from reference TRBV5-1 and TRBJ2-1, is KAGVTQTPRYLIKTRGQQVTLSCSPISGHRSVSWYQQTPGQGLQFLFEYFSETQRNKGNFPGRFSGRQFSNSRSEMNVSTLELGDSALYLCASSPGTAYNEQFFGPGTRLTVL.